This T cell receptor (beta chain) was captured in a study of cytomegalovirus exposure and HLA in healthy donors. Study overall: Early released data had about 80 million unique TCRs, all coming from HLA-typed donors.

Primers included in the PCR were 60 Vbeta and 13 Jbeta primers. The assay was immunoSEQ multiplex PCR, and TCRdb's table has in-frame clones only and misses some. This sample has roughly 110,000 clones, with about 74% found just once. Note on this clone: Its antigen remains unidentified.

Overall study findings and caveats: The authors enumerated over 150 TCR beta chains as linked to cytomegalovirus. Later work found that TCR association rates differed between HLA loci; DRB1 had the most and HLA-C the fewest. Earlier results showed most TCR beta V segments being productive about 87% or about 30% of the time.

J was trimmed by 4 bases and V by 2 bases; bases with no gene match: 3. Per the germline V gene, CDR1 is ENHRY and CDR2 is SYGVKD. This CDR3 spans 14 amino acids. The sample taken for sequencing was PBMCs. The receptor comes from a woman in her 40s in good health and CMV-seropositive. V and J are TRBV10-3 and TRBJ1-2, with 8 bases aligning to TRBD1. In DNA, the CDR3 is TGTGCCATCAGTGAGGACAGGGGAGGCTATGGCTACACCTTC. Translating it yields CAISEDRGGYGYTF.